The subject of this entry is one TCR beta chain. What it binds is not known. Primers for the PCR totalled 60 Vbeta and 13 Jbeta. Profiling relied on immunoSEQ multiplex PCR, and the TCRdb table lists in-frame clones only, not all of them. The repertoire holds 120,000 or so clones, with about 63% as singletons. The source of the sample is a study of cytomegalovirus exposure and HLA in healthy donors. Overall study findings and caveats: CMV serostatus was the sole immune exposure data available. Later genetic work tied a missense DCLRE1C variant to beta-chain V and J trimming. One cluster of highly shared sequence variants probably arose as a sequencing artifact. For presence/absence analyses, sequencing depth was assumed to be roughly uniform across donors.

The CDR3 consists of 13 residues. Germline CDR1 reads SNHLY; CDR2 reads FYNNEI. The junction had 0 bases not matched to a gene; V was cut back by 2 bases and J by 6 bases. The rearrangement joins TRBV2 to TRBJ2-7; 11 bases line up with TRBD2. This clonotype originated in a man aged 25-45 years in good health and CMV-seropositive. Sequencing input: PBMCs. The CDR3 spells CASSELAGGEQYF. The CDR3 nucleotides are TGTGCCAGCAGTGAACTAGCGGGAGGCGAGCAGTACTTC.